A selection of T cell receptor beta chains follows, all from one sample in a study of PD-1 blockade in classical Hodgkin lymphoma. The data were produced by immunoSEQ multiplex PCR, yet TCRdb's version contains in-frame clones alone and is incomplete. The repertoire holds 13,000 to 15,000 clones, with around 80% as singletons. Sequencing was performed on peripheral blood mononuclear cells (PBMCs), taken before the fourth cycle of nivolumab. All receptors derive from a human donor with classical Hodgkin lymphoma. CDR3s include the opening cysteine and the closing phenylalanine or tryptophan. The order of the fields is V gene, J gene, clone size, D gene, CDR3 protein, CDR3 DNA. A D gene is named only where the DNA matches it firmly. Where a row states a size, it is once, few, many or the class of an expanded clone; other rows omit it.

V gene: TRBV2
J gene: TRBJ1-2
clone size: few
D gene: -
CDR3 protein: CASIPRGGRDDYGYTF
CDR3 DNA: TGTGCCAGCATCCCAAGGGGGGGGCGCGACGACTATGGCTACACCTTC

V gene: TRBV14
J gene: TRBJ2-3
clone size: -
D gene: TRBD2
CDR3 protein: CASSFRTSGGRDTQYF
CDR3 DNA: TGTGCCAGCAGCTTCCGGACTAGCGGGGGGCGGGATACGCAGTATTTT

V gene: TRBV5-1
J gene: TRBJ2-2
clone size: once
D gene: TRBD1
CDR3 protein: CASSSLGGQGAGELFF
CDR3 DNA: TGCGCCAGCAGCTCCCTTGGTGGGCAGGGGGCCGGGGAGCTGTTTTTT

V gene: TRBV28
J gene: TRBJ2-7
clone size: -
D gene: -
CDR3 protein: CASRSLRDGPYEQYF
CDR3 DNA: TGTGCCAGCAGATCCCTGAGGGACGGACCCTACGAGCAGTACTTC

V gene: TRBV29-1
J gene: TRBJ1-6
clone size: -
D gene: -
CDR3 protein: CSVEDGATLHF
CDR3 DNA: TGCAGCGTTGAAGATGGGGCCACCCTCCACTTT

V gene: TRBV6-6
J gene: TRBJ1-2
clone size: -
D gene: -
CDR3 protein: CASRAGSAHYGYTF
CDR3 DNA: TGTGCCAGCAGAGCAGGGTCTGCTCACTATGGCTACACCTTC

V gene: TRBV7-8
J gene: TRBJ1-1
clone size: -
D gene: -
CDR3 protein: CASSPSGGTEAFF
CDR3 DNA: TGTGCCAGCAGCCCAAGCGGGGGCACTGAAGCTTTCTTT

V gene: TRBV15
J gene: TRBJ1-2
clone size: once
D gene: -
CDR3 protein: CATSRTLEGGSYTF
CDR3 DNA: TGTGCCACCAGCAGAACACTAGAGGGGGGTAGCTACACCTTC

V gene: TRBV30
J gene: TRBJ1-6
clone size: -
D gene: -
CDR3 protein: CARIDRGRSSPLHF
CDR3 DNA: TGTGCCCGAATCGACCGAGGTCGAAGTTCACCCCTCCACTTT

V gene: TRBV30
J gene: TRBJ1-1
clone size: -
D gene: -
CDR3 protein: CAWSWGHSMNTEAFF
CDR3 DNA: TGTGCCTGGAGCTGGGGACATTCGATGAACACTGAAGCTTTCTTT

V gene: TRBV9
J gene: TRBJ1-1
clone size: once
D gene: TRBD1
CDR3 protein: CASSPGGLSTEAFF
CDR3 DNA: TGTGCCAGCAGCCCAGGGGGTTTAAGCACTGAAGCTTTCTTT

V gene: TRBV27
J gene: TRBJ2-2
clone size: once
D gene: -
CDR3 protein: CASSLVHTGELFF
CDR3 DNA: TGTGCCAGCAGTTTAGTACACACCGGGGAGCTGTTTTTT

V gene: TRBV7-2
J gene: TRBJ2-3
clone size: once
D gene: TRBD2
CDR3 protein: CASLWKRGGTDTQYF
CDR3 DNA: TGTGCCAGCCTCTGGAAGCGGGGGGGCACAGATACGCAGTATTTT

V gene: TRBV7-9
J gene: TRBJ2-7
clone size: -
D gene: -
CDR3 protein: CASSPPFRYGYEQYF
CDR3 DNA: TGTGCCAGCAGCCCCCCTTTCCGGTATGGGTACGAGCAGTACTTC

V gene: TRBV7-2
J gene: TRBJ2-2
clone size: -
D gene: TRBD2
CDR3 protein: CASTLVPSGVGELFF
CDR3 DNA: TGTGCCAGCACCCTAGTCCCTAGCGGGGTCGGGGAGCTGTTTTTT

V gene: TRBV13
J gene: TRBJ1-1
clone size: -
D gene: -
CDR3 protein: CASSLQAGTEAFF
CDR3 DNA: TGTGCCAGCAGCTTACAAGCGGGGACTGAAGCTTTCTTT

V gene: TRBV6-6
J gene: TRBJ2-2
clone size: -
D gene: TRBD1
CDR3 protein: CASALGQGPAGELFF
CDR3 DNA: TGTGCCAGCGCGCTGGGACAGGGACCCGCCGGGGAGCTGTTTTTT

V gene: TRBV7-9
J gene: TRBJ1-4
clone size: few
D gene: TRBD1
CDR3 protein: CASSPTGTGVEKLFF
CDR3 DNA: TGTGCCAGCAGCCCCACCGGGACAGGGGTCGAAAAACTGTTTTTT

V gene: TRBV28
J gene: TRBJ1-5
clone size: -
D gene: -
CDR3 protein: CASSDVAQGSNQPQHF
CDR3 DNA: TGTGCCAGCAGTGACGTAGCGCAGGGCAGCAATCAGCCCCAGCATTTT

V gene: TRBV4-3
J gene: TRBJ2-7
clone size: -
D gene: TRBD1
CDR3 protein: CASSPTGGSPHEQYF
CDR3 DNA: TGCGCCAGCAGCCCAACAGGGGGCAGTCCCCACGAGCAGTACTTC

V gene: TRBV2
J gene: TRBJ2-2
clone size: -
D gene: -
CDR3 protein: CASSERRLGNTGELFF
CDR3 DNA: TGTGCCAGCAGTGAGAGAAGGCTGGGCAACACCGGGGAGCTGTTTTTT

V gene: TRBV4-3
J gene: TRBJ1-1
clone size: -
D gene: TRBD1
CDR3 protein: CASSQAARGRTEAFF
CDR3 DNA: TGCGCCAGCAGCCAAGCCGCCAGGGGGCGGACTGAAGCTTTCTTT

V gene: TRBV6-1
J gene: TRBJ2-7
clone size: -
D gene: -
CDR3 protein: CASSEGPVEERYF
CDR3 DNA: TGTGCCAGCAGTGAAGGACCGGTAGAAGAGCGGTACTTC

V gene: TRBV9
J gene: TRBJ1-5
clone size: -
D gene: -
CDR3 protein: CASSVEGHSNQPQHF
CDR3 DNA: TGTGCCAGCAGCGTAGAGGGGCATAGCAATCAGCCCCAGCATTTT

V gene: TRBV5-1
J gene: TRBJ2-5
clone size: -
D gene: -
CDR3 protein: CASSLTGPGETQYF
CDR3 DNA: TGCGCCAGCAGCTTGACAGGGCCTGGGGAGACCCAGTACTTC

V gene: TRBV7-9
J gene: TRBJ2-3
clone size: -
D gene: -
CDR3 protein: CASSLGPGGVGGTDTQYF
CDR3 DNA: TGTGCCAGCAGCTTAGGCCCTGGGGGAGTGGGGGGCACAGATACGCAGTATTTT

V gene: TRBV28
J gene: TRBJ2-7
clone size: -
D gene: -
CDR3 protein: CASSFFRDFLVYEQYF
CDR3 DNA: TGTGCCAGCAGTTTCTTCCGGGACTTCCTGGTGTACGAGCAGTACTTC

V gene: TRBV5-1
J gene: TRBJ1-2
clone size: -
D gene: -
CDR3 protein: CASSGGPTNHYGYTF
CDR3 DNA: TGCGCCAGCAGCGGGGGACCCACCAACCACTATGGCTACACCTTC

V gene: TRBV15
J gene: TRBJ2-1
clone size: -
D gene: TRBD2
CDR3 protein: CATSRGTSGKNEQFF
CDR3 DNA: TGTGCCACCAGCAGAGGGACTAGCGGCAAGAATGAGCAGTTCTTC

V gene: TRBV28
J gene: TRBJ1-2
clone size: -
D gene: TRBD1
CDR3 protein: CASSSGQGYGYTF
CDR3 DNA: TGTGCCAGCAGTTCGGGACAGGGCTATGGCTACACCTTC